The sequence of this TCR beta chain was determined in a study of T cells in Graves' hyperthyroidism and ophthalmopathy (dated by TCRdb to the late 2010s). Broadly, across the study: Peripheral blood samples were taken at initial diagnosis, before any treatment was given. After blood sampling, hyperthyroidism patients were treated with methimazole at a starting dose of 30 mg daily, and ophthalmopathy patients were treated with high-dose intravenous methylprednisolone. The approximately 98 discovery patients were randomly divided into training and test sets at a 7:3 ratio. To identify TCR V-J signatures that set the groups apart, the researchers used a discovery cohort of 90 to 100 patients, made up of 40 to 45 with Graves' ophthalmopathy and some 55 with stable Graves' hyperthyroidism. Whether ophthalmopathy could be predicted prospectively was tested in an independent validation cohort made up of under 20 hyperthyroidism patients plus 17 patients who later progressed to ophthalmopathy. The paper describes TCR Vbeta CDR3 sequencing of 120 to 150 peripheral blood samples, made up of approximately 40 ophthalmopathy patients, some 76 hyperthyroidism patients and roughly 17 progressor patients. Thyroid tissue and blood T-cell repertoires from more than 5 Graves' hyperthyroidism patients were also compared in the study.

Amplification of TCR beta CDR3 regions was carried out from RNA transcripts. For the first round of RT-PCR on the TCR CDR3, the HTBI primer set was used together with the Qiagen OneStep RT-PCR kit. Libraries were constructed in a second round of multiplex PCR, after which size selection and purification were performed. Sequencing of the libraries was done on an Illumina HiSeq2000 using paired-end 100 bp reads. As for the original processing: Raw data were processed with SOAPnuke, discarding reads with adapters, uncalled bases, mean Phred below 15, or no exact constant-primer or identifier match. High-quality paired reads were merged using COPE v1.2.5, and each unique nucleotide sequence was defined as a clonotype. Clonotypes were aligned to IMGT TRBV, TRBD and TRBJ reference segments using MiTCR v1.1. Only V-J combinations with frequency above 0.0001, covering 99.2% of repertoires, were analysed. The TCS score was defined as F50 (clonal expansion) divided by E x V (chaos), with BLOSUM62-based TCRdist calculated between CDR3 peptides within each V-J. Welch's t-statistics and random forest reduced roughly 530 V-J features to 10 to 15, which were used in a naive Bayes classifier (R e1071). TCRdb took the public reads, trimmed them with fastp at Q25, ran MiXCR for clone calling and kept in-frame beta chains. Entries are consolidated by CDR3 protein sequence, retaining the most common genes and DNA. These V and J calls derive from TCRdb rather than the authors' analysis. Within this sample are 370,000 or so distinct CDR3 sequences, with 25% of them counted one time only. About 70% of the sample goes to the ten largest clones.

What the authors observed across the whole study: Sample size was not statistically predetermined, and investigators were not blinded to group allocation. A 13 V-J signature model separated ophthalmopathy from stable hyperthyroidism, with approximately 86% sensitivity and about 81% specificity in cross-validation and 80%/75% in testing. Most expanded thyroid clonotypes (frequency above 0.001) were also detected in blood, a finding suggesting that blood repertoires may reflect thyroid immune responses. In validation, progression to ophthalmopathy was predicted by the model with approximately 67% sensitivity and roughly 72% specificity, a median of around 5.9 months before onset.

Based on the germline V gene, the CDR1 and CDR2 sequences are SGHRS and YFSETQ. Cut back by 5 bases and 1 base, the V and J ends lie 17 bases apart. Its CDR3 holds 16 amino acids, cysteine through phenylalanine. Just CDR3 DNA is preserved here, 48 bases in frame from base 1. Points on this clonotype: Its specific antigen is unknown. Base qualities are missing; no much larger clone stands one base away.

Stable Graves' hyperthyroidism was defined as no progression to ophthalmopathy during 18 months of follow-up. Hyperthyroidism patients were aged 18 to 65 years and newly diagnosed, with disease duration of less than 2 months. Exclusion was applied to patients with uncontrolled infections, other autoimmune diseases, pregnancy or lactation. Diagnoses relied on clinical symptoms, serum thyroxine and TRAb, thyroid ultrasound and orbital computed tomography. PBMCs were separated from 10 ml of fresh peripheral blood using Ficoll-Paque density gradient centrifugation. Total RNA was extracted with Trizol reagent, and quality was checked on an Agilent 2100 Bioanalyzer.

The clonotype comes from a man aged 50-59 years with Graves' hyperthyroidism. Sequenced material: blood. The receptor chain draws on TRBV5-1 and TRBJ2-3, with the D gene too uncertain to name. The CDR3 corresponds to CASSPGDSLGTDTQYF. The DNA is TGCGCCAGCAGTCCTGGGGATTCCCTGGGCACAGATACGCAGTATTTT. The reference TRBV5-1 and TRBJ2-3 proteins fill in what lies around the CDR3, so the full variable domain reads KAGVTQTPRYLIKTRGQQVTLSCSPISGHRSVSWYQQTPGQGLQFLFEYFSETQRNKGNFPGRFSGRQFSNSRSEMNVSTLELGDSALYLCASSPGDSLGTDTQYFGPGTRLTVL.